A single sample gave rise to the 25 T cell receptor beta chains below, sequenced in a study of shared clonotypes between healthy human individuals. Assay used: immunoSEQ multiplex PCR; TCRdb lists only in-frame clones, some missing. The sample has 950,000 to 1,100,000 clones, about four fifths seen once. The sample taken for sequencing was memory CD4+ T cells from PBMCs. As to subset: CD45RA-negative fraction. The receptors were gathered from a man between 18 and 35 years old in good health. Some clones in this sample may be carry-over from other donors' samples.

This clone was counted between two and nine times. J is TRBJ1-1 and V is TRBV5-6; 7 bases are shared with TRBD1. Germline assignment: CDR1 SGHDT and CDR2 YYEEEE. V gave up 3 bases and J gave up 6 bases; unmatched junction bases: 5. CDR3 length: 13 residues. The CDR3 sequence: CASSWNRGAEAFF. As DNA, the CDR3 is TGTGCCAGCAGCTGGAACAGGGGCGCTGAAGCTTTCTTT.

CDR3 loop: CASSFSRGHNYGYTF. The CDR3 DNA follows: TGTGCCAGCAGCTTTAGTCGAGGACATAACTATGGCTACACCTTC. J is TRBJ1-2 and V is TRBV7-2, with D tentatively TRBD1 (5 bases). Germline CDR1 reads SGHTA; CDR2 reads FQGNSA. The CDR3 covers 15 residues. Deletions cut 3 bases from V and 1 base from J, with 12 bases between.

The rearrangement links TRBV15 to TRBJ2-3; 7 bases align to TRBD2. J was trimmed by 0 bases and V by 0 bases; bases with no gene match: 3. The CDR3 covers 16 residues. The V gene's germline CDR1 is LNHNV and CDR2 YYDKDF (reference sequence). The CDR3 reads CATSRDRGVSTDTQYF. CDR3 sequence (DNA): TGTGCCACCAGCAGAGATCGGGGGGTGAGCACAGATACGCAGTATTTT.

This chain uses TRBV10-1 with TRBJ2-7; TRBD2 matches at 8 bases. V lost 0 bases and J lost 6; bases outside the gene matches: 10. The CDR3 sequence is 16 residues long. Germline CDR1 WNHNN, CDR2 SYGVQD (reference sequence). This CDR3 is CASSESGLAISGEQYF. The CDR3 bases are TGCGCCAGCAGTGAGTCTGGACTAGCAATCTCTGGCGAGCAGTACTTC.

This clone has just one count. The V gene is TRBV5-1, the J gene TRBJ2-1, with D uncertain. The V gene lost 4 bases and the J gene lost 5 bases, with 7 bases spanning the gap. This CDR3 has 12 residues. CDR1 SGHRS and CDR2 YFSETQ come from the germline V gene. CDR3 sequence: CASSPMNNEQFF. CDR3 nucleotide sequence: TGCGCCAGCAGCCCAATGAACAATGAGCAGTTCTTC.

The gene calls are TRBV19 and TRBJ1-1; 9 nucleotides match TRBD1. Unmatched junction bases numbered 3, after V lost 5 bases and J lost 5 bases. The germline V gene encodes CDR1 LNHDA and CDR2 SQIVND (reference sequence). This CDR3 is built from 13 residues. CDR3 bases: TGTGCCAGTAGTTGGGGGACAGGGACTGAAGCTTTCTTT. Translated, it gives CASSWGTGTEAFF.

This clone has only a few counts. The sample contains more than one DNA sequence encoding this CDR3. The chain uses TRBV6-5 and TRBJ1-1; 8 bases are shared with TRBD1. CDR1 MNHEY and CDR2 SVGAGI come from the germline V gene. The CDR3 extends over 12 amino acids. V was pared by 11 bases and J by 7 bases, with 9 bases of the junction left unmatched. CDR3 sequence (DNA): TGTGCCTCAAGGGCAGGGGGCCTTGAAGCTTTCTTT. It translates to CASRAGGLEAFF.

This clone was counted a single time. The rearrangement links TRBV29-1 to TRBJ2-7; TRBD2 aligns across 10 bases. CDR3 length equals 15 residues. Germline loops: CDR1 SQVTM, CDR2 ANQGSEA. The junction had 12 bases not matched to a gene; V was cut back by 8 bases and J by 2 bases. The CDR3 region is CSIRAGGREPYEQYF. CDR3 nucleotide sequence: TGCAGCATCAGAGCGGGGGGGAGGGAGCCCTACGAGCAGTACTTC.

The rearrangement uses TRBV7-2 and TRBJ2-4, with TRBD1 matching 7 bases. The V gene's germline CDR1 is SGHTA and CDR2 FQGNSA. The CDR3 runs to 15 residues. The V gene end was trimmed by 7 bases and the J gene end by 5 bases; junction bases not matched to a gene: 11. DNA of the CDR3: TGTGCCAGCATTCCGTCGACAGGGTACCAAAACATTCAGTACTTC. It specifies CASIPSTGYQNIQYF. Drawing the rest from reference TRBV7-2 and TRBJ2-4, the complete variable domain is GAGVSQSPSNKVTEKGKDVELRCDPISGHTALYWYRQSLGQGLEFLIYFQGNSAPDKSGLPSDRFSAERTGGSVSTLTIQRTQQEDSAVYLCASIPSTGYQNIQYFGAGTRLSVL.

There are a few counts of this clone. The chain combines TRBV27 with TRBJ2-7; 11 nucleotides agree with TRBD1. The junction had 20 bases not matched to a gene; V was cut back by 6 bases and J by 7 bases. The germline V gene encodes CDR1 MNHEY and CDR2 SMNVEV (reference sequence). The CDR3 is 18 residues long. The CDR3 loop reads CASRSLPNPGQGVWEQYF. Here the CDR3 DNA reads TGTGCCAGCAGATCCCTTCCCAATCCGGGACAGGGGGTTTGGGAGCAGTACTTC.

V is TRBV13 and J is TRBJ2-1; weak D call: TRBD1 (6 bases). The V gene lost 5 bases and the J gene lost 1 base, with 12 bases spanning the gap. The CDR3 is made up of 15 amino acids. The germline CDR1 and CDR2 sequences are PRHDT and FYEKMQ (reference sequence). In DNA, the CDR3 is TGTGCCAGCAGCACCACTAGGGGGTCCTACAATGAGCAGTTCTTC. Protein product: CASSTTRGSYNEQFF.

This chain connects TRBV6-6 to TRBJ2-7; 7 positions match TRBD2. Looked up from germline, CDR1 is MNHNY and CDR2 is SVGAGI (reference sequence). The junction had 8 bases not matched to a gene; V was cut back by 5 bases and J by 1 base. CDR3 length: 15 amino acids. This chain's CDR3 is CASSTSSGGSYEQYF. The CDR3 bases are TGTGCCAGCAGTACATCTAGCGGAGGTTCCTACGAGCAGTACTTC.

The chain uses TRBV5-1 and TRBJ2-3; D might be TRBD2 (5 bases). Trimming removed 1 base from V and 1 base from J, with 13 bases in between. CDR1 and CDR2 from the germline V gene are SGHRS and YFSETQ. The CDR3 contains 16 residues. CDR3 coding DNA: TGCGCCAGCAGCTTGCGACCGGCGCGGGGCACAGATACGCAGTATTTT. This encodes CASSLRPARGTDTQYF.

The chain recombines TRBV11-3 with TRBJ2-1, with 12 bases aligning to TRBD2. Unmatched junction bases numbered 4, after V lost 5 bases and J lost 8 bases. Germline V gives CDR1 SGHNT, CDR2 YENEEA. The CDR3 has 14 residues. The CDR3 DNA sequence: TGTGCCAGCAGCCCGTCTAGCGGGAGGGATGAGCAGTTCTTC. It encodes CASSPSSGRDEQFF. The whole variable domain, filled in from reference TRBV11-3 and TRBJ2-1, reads EAGVVQSPRYKIIEKKQPVAFWCNPISGHNTLYWYLQNLGQGPELLIRYENEEAVDDSQLPKDRFSAERLKGVDSTLKIQPAELGDSAVYLCASSPSSGRDEQFFGPGTRLTVL.

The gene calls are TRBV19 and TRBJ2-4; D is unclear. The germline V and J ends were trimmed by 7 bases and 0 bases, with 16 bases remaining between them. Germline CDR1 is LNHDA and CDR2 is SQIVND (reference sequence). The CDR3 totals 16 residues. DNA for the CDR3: TGTGCCAGTATGCCGGGCAGACAATTAGCCAAAAACATTCAGTACTTC. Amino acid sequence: CASMPGRQLAKNIQYF.

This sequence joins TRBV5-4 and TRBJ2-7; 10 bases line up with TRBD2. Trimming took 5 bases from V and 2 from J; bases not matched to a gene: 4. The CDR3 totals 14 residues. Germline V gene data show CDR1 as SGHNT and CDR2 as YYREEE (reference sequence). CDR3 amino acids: CASSKLAGTYEQYF. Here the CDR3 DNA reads TGTGCCAGCAGTAAACTAGCGGGAACCTACGAGCAGTACTTC.

CDR3 region: CASGFLGGNYGYTF. The CDR3 nucleotides read TGTGCCAGCGGCTTTTTAGGGGGAAACTATGGCTACACCTTC. V is TRBV28 and J is TRBJ1-2, with D maybe TRBD1 (6 bases). The ends were cut back, 8 bases at V and 2 bases at J, with 15 bases in the middle. Germline lookup yields CDR1 MDHEN and CDR2 SYDVKM. The CDR3 spans 14 residues.

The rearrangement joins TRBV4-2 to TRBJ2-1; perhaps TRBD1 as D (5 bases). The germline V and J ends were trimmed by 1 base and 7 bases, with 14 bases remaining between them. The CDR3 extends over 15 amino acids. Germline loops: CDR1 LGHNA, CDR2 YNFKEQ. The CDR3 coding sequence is TGTGCCAGCAGCCAAGGGGATCAAGGACAAAATGAGCAGTTCTTC. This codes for CASSQGDQGQNEQFF.

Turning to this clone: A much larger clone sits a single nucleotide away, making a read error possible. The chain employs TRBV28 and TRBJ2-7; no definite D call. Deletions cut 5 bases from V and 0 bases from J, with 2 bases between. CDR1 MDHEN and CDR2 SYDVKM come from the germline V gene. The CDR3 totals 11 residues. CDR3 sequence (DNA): TGTGCCAGCAGTCACTCCTACGAGCAGTACTTC. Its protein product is CASSHSYEQYF. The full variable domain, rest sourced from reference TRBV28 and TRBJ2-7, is DVKVTQSSRYLVKRTGEKVFLECVQDMDHENMFWYRQDPGLGLRLIYFSYDVKMKEKGDIPEGYSVSREKKERFSLILESASTNQTSMYLCASSHSYEQYFGPGTRLTVT.

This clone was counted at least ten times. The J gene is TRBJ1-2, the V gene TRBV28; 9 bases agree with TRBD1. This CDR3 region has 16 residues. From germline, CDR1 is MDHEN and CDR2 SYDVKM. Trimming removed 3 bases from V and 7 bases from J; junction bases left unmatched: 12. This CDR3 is CASSLLPGQGVGGYTF. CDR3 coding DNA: TGTGCCAGCAGTTTGTTACCGGGACAGGGTGTGGGTGGCTACACCTTC.

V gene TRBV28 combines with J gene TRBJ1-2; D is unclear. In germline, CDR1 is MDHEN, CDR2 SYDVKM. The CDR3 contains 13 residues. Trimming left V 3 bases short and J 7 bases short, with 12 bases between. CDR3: CASSLAGLGGYTF. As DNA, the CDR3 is TGTGCCAGCAGTTTGGCAGGCCTCGGTGGCTACACCTTC.

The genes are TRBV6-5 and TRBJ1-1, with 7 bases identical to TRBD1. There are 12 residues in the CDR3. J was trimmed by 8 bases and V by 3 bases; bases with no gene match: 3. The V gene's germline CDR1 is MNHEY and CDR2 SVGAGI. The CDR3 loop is CASSYLGQEAFF. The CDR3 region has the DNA TGTGCCAGCAGTTATCTGGGACAGGAAGCTTTCTTT.

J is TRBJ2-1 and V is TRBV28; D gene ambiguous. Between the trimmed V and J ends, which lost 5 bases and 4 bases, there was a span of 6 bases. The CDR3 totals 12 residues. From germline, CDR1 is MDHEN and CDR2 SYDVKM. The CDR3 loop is CASSPQYNEQFF. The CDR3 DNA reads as TGTGCCAGCAGTCCTCAGTACAATGAGCAGTTCTTC.

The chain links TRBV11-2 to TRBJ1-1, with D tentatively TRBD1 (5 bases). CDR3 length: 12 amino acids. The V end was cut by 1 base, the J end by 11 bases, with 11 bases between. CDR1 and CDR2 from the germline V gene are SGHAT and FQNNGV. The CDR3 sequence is CASSLALGGAFF. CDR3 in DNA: TGTGCCAGCAGCTTAGCGCTCGGGGGGGCTTTCTTT.

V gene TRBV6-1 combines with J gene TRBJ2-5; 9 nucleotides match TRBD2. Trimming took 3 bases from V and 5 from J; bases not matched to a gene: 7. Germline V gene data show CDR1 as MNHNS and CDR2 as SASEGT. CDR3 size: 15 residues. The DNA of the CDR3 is TGTGCCAGCAGTGATGGGCGGGAGGGCCAGGAGACCCAGTACTTC. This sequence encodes CASSDGREGQETQYF.